What follows are 17 T cell receptor beta chains derived from one specimen sequenced in a study of T cells in narcolepsy. Sequenced by immunoSEQ multiplex PCR; TCRdb stores in-frame clones only, minus some. The sample has about 24,000 clones, 75% to 90% seen once. The material sequenced was CD45RA- memory CD4+ T cells from PBMCs. Source of these receptors: a human donor with narcolepsy.

The chain couples TRBV2 to TRBJ1-4; D may be TRBD1 (6 bases). The ends were cut back, 8 bases at V and 8 bases at J, with 18 bases in the middle. The CDR3 is 14 amino acids. CDR1 and CDR2 from the germline V gene are SNHLY and FYNNEI. The CDR3: CASWKQGFVEKLFF. The DNA of the CDR3 is TGTGCCAGCTGGAAACAGGGTTTTGTAGAAAAACTGTTTTTT.

V usage is TRBV5-1 and J usage is TRBJ2-5; D is possibly TRBD1 (5 bases). The CDR3 is 15 amino acids. From germline, CDR1 is SGHRS and CDR2 YFSETQ. The V end lost 6 bases, the J end lost 3 bases, and 18 bases lay between the germline ends. This CDR3 reads CASTDLRVGEETQYF. The CDR3 nucleotides are TGCGCCAGCACCGACCTCAGGGTTGGGGAAGAGACCCAGTACTTC. Variable domain in full (rest from reference TRBV5-1 and TRBJ2-5): KAGVTQTPRYLIKTRGQQVTLSCSPISGHRSVSWYQQTPGQGLQFLFEYFSETQRNKGNFPGRFSGRQFSNSRSEMNVSTLELGDSALYLCASTDLRVGEETQYFGPGTRLLVL.

V usage is TRBV5-1 and J usage is TRBJ2-1, with 7 bases aligning to TRBD2. V gave up 1 base and J gave up 7 bases; unmatched junction bases: 11. There are 16 residues in the CDR3. Looked up from germline, CDR1 is SGHRS and CDR2 is YFSETQ. CDR3 sequence (DNA): TGCGCCAGCAGCTTGTGGGCGGGAGAGATAGGAAATGAGCAGTTCTTC. Its protein is CASSLWAGEIGNEQFF.

The chain uses TRBV10-3 and TRBJ1-2; 7 bases are shared with TRBD1. This CDR3 is 14 amino acids long. Trimming took 6 bases from V and 0 from J; bases not matched to a gene: 4. Germline loops: CDR1 ENHRY, CDR2 SYGVKD. CDR3 coding DNA: TGTGCCATCAGGGGACAGCGGCCTAACTATGGCTACACCTTC. Translation: CAIRGQRPNYGYTF.

This rearrangement joins TRBV2 to TRBJ2-1; no reliable D call. The germline gives CDR1 SNHLY, CDR2 FYNNEI. The CDR3 runs to 14 residues. Trimming removed 7 bases at V and 2 bases at J, with 12 bases between. CDR3 residues: CASKEATTYNEQFF. The CDR3 bases are TGTGCCAGCAAAGAAGCGACAACCTACAATGAGCAGTTCTTC.

This chain uses TRBV5-8 with TRBJ1-6, with D uncertain. Germline V gene sequence: CDR1 SGHTS, CDR2 YDEGEE. The V end lost 2 bases, the J end lost 7 bases, and 13 bases lay between the germline ends. The CDR3 runs to 15 residues. CDR3 loop: CASSFGGLENSPLHF. The CDR3 coding sequence is TGTGCCAGCAGCTTCGGAGGTTTGGAGAATTCACCCCTCCACTTT.

The chain has TRBV6-5 and TRBJ1-4, with 9 bases lining up with TRBD1. Trimming took 6 bases from V and 8 from J; bases not matched to a gene: 7. Per germline, CDR1 MNHEY and CDR2 SVGAGI. CDR3 length: 14 residues. CDR3 sequence reads: CASRLDRGREKLFF. CDR3 coding DNA: TGTGCCAGCAGGCTGGACAGGGGTAGAGAAAAACTGTTTTTT.

A few counts support this clone. The chain is built from TRBV6-1 and TRBJ1-4, with no clear D. Germline assignment: CDR1 MNHNS and CDR2 SASEGT. V was pared by 3 bases and J by 3 bases, with 11 bases between. The CDR3 spans 15 residues. CDR3 in DNA: TGTGCCAGCAGTGAGAGGGCAGCGCCTAATGAAAAACTGTTTTTT. As protein: CASSERAAPNEKLFF.

V usage is TRBV6-1 and J usage is TRBJ2-5, with D possibly being TRBD1 (6 bases). Trimming removed 7 bases from V and 0 bases from J, with 12 bases in between. CDR1 is MNHNS, CDR2 SASEGT, per germline. CDR3 length equals 14 residues. The DNA of the CDR3 is TGTGCCAGCACACAGGGATTGTACCAAGAGACCCAGTACTTC. This sequence encodes CASTQGLYQETQYF.

The V and J genes are TRBV18 and TRBJ2-7, with a possible D match to TRBD2 (7 bases). Trimming shortened V by 3 bases and J by 2 bases, and 11 bases separated the two germline ends. Germline V gene lookup returns CDR1 KGHSH and CDR2 LQKENI. CDR3 length equals 14 residues. CDR3 coding DNA: TGTGCCAGCTCACCGGGCGGGGGCACCTACGAGCAGTACTTC. Its protein product is CASSPGGGTYEQYF. Variable domain in full (rest from reference TRBV18 and TRBJ2-7): NAGVMQNPRHLVRRRGQEARLRCSPMKGHSHVYWYRQLPEEGLKFMVYLQKENIIDESGMPKERFSAEFPKEGPSILRIQQVVRGDSAAYFCASSPGGGTYEQYFGPGTRLTVT.

This clone has more than one count but fewer than ten. V gene TRBV10-3 combines with J gene TRBJ2-1; 8 positions agree with TRBD1. Per the germline V gene, CDR1 is ENHRY and CDR2 is SYGVKD. V lost 7 bases to trimming and J lost 6 bases; unmatched junction nucleotides: 8. This CDR3 spans 14 amino acids. CDR3 residues: CAINPGQAVNEQFF. CDR3 nucleotide sequence: TGTGCCATCAACCCGGGACAGGCCGTCAATGAGCAGTTCTTC.

This chain joins TRBV5-1 and TRBJ1-1; 7 nucleotides match TRBD1. The CDR3 loop spans 14 amino acids. Germline-derived CDR1 and CDR2 are SGHRS and YFSETQ. Germline trimming cut 5 bases from V and 5 bases from J; bases unmatched to any gene: 9. The CDR3 is CASRSTTGNTEAFF. CDR3 coding DNA: TGCGCCAGCAGATCCACGACAGGGAATACTGAAGCTTTCTTT.

This chain uses TRBV18 with TRBJ1-3; 8 nucleotides match TRBD1. Trimming removed 4 bases from V and 0 bases from J; junction bases left unmatched: 5. Per germline, CDR1 KGHSH and CDR2 LQKENI. This CDR3 spans 16 amino acids. The CDR3 is CASSRDRTGSGNTIYF. CDR3 coding DNA: TGTGCCAGCTCACGGGACAGGACAGGCTCTGGAAACACCATATATTTT.

The chain joins TRBV29-1 to TRBJ1-6; D is unclear. Germline V lookup: CDR1 SQVTM, CDR2 ANQGSEA. V lost 2 bases and J 6 bases, leaving 8 bases between the germline ends. CDR3 length: 13 amino acids. CDR3 region: CSVEIGGNSPLHF. The CDR3 region has the DNA TGCAGCGTTGAAATTGGCGGTAATTCACCCCTCCACTTT.

The J gene is TRBJ1-2, the V gene TRBV7-9; D remains unclear. V lost 4 bases, J lost 2 bases, and 14 bases lay in between. The CDR3 totals 15 residues. CDR1 and CDR2 from the germline V gene are SEHNR and FQNEAQ (reference sequence). CDR3 nucleotide sequence: TGTGCCAGCAGCTCCAATTTGAGGTCCAACTATGGCTACACCTTC. It translates to CASSSNLRSNYGYTF.

The chain uses TRBV10-1 and TRBJ1-2; D perhaps matches TRBD1 (6 bases). This CDR3 is 14 amino acids long. Germline lookup yields CDR1 WNHNN and CDR2 SYGVQD (reference sequence). Trimming pared 3 bases from V and 6 bases from J, leaving 14 bases between. CDR3: CASSDGGGPDGYTF. The CDR3 DNA reads as TGCGCCAGCAGTGATGGCGGGGGCCCGGATGGCTACACCTTC.

V is TRBV2 and J is TRBJ2-5, with TRBD1 matching 7 bases. There are 15 residues in the CDR3. V trimming: 5 bases; J trimming: 2 bases; junction bases outside the gene matches: 8. CDR1 and CDR2 (germline): SNHLY, FYNNEI. DNA of the CDR3: TGTGCCAGCAGTTCCACCGGGACAGTACAAGAGACCCAGTACTTC. Translated, it gives CASSSTGTVQETQYF. Using reference TRBV2 and TRBJ2-5 for the parts outside the CDR3, the full variable domain is EPEVTQTPSHQVTQMGQEVILRCVPISNHLYFYWYRQILGQKVEFLVSFYNNEISEKSEIFDDQFSVERPDGSNFTLKIRSTKLEDSAMYFCASSSTGTVQETQYFGPGTRLLVL.